One T cell receptor (beta chain) is described in this entry. Authors' processing steps: A classifier of distant metastasis in papillary thyroid cancer was built from CDR3 differences (across clinicopathological groups). TCRdb re-called the PCR reads via MiXCR. These V and J calls derive from TCRdb rather than the authors' analysis. The table includes approximately 12,000 clones, under 25% detected once. This record belongs to a study of metastatic and nonmetastatic thyroid tumors. Germline CDR1 DFQATT, CDR2 SNEGSKA (reference sequence). The CDR3 covers 11 residues. The ends were cut back, 5 bases at V and 11 bases at J, with 15 bases in the middle. No treatment had been given to any patient before thyroid surgery.

Material for sequencing was adjacent normal tissue. This clonotype was sampled from a female donor with papillary thyroid cancer or a benign thyroid nodule (not recorded which). Some clones in this sample may be carry-over from other donors' samples. The chain joins TRBV20-1 to TRBJ1-1; maybe TRBD1 (6 bases). The CDR3 nucleotides read TGCAGTGCTGGAGGGACAAGTTTCGCTTTCTTT. Its protein is CSAGGTSFAFF.